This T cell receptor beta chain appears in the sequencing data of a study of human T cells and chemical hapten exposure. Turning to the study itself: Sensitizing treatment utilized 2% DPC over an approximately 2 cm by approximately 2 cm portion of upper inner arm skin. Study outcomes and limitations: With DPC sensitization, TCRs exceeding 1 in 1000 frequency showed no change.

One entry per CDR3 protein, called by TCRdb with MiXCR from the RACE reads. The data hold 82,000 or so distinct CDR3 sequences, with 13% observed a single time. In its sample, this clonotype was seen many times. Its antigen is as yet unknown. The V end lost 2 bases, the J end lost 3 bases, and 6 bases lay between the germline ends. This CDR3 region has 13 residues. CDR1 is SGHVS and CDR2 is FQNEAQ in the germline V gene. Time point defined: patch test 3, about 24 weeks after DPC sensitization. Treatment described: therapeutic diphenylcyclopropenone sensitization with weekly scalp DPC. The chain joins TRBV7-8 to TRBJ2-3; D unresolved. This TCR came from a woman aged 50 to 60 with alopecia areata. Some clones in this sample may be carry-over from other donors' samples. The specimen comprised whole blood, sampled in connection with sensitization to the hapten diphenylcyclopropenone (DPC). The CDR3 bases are TGTGCCAGCAGCTTACCGCAAACAGATACGCAGTATTTT. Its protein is CASSLPQTDTQYF.